Listed below are T cell receptor beta chains from one sample, sequenced in a study of graft-versus-host responses after intestinal transplantation. Clones were sequenced by immunoSEQ multiplex PCR, and TCRdb holds only the in-frame ones, with some missing. Of more than 65,000 clones in the sample, roughly nine tenths were seen once. These receptors have no identified antigens. Material: unstimulated CD4+ T cells sorted from spleen or lymph node cells, obtained before intestinal transplant. The receptors derive from a human donor who received an intestinal transplant. Each CDR3 is given with its conserved first and last residue.

cdr3_aa j_call v_call
CASSLGGLLGGYTF TRBJ1-2 TRBV28
CASSVYGGSEQYF TRBJ2-7 TRBV7-2
CAISDRTGEMYGYTF TRBJ1-2 TRBV10-3
CASSSQRGGLNSYNEQFF TRBJ2-1 TRBV7-2
CASSVGRTGAHNEQFF TRBJ2-1 TRBV9
CSVEGQGVSGYTF TRBJ1-2 TRBV29-1
CASRVDPGYEQYF TRBJ2-7 TRBV7-9
CASSANRDRLGANVLTF TRBJ2-6 TRBV25-1
CASSIQGSYNSPLHF TRBJ1-6 TRBV19
CASSVGSGSRRSYNEQFF TRBJ2-1 TRBV6-1
CASSFRGEKLFF TRBJ1-4 TRBV27
CASSPPGGQGTEAFF TRBJ1-1 TRBV18
CASSLTSGRNTGELFF TRBJ2-2 TRBV6-5
CASSLWASERKETQYF TRBJ2-5 TRBV5-1
CSVAPSKTGGYYEQYF TRBJ2-7 TRBV29-1
CASSKGGQGEQYF TRBJ2-7 TRBV21-1
CASSQVGGETQYF TRBJ2-5 TRBV4-2
CASSATGNYGYTF TRBJ1-2 TRBV6-5
CASSLEPNTEAFF TRBJ1-1 TRBV7-7
CASSQDADQPQHF TRBJ1-5 TRBV4-2
CASSDQAGRRENEQFF TRBJ2-1 TRBV6-1
CASKASGSTNEKLFF TRBJ1-4 TRBV2
CASSLDGTSETQYF TRBJ2-5 TRBV5-1
CASSEEETQYF TRBJ2-5 TRBV18
CASNPPGGGNSYEQYF TRBJ2-7 TRBV28
CASSQQYEQYF TRBJ2-7 TRBV28
CASSSLTGGPYEQYF TRBJ2-7 TRBV7-9
CASSAEGAPGIAEAFF TRBJ1-1 TRBV6-1
CASSLVPSTDTQYF TRBJ2-3 TRBV7-3
CASSLFMAGKKETQYF TRBJ2-5 TRBV27
CASSPDWADTQYF TRBJ2-3 TRBV7-2
CASRLQGGGNTIYF TRBJ1-3 TRBV6-5
CASRSAGTYEQYF TRBJ2-7 TRBV11-2
CASSEEGGGPETQYF TRBJ2-5 TRBV25-1
CASSYRATNEKLFF TRBJ1-4 TRBV6-5
CASSIGLVSDTQYF TRBJ2-3 TRBV19
CASSVGGGAFRELFF TRBJ2-2 TRBV9
CAWSPGTGSHEQYF TRBJ2-7 TRBV30
CASSYRGLSPLHF TRBJ1-6 TRBV27
CATSPSSSYNEQFF TRBJ2-1 TRBV15
CAWSSRRGSPLHF TRBJ1-6 TRBV30
CATLGQGTDTQYF TRBJ2-3 TRBV28
CASSLEGASTDTQYF TRBJ2-3 TRBV5-1
CASSPTPAGGPGIQYF TRBJ2-4 TRBV5-1
CASSETSLAQYF TRBJ2-7 TRBV6-1
CASSQEGGVTYNEQFF TRBJ2-1 TRBV4-2
CASSLVAGGLGTQYF TRBJ2-5 TRBV27
CASSGGDRTDTQYF TRBJ2-3 TRBV4-1
CASSSQTSGGVSTDTQYF TRBJ2-3 TRBV5-1
CASSPRTRTDTQYF TRBJ2-3 TRBV18
CAWSRDRGEWEQYF TRBJ2-7 TRBV30
CASSVGYPTDTQYF TRBJ2-3 TRBV9
CASSFGGSNEKLFF TRBJ1-4 TRBV5-1
CASSLLTALALSSGANVLTF TRBJ2-6 TRBV4-2